The rows below give T cell receptor beta chains drawn from one sample of a study of T cell changes during pregnancy in multiple sclerosis. Repertoires were generated with immunoSEQ multiplex PCR, while TCRdb's copy carries only in-frame clones and drops some. Of some 96,000 clones detected, approximately 90% appear once; the ten largest clones hold approximately 2%. The sample in question was peripheral blood, obtained after pregnancy. Receptors originate from a female donor with multiple sclerosis, enrolled in a pregnancy study. The CDR3 runs from the conserved cysteine through the conserved F or W. The D gene is left open where the match is weak.

v_gene,j_gene,d_gene,CDR3aa
TRBV7-6,TRBJ2-1,-,CASSLGLRGSNEQFF
TRBV27,TRBJ2-1,-,CASSDGYNEQFF
TRBV7-9,TRBJ2-1,TRBD1,CASSPGTGAYNEQFF
TRBV5-1,TRBJ2-3,TRBD1,CASSTGQHSDTQYF
TRBV19,TRBJ1-2,-,CASISGGAYGYTF
TRBV29-1,TRBJ2-5,TRBD2,CSVPSQRGVQETQYF
TRBV4-1,TRBJ1-5,-,CASSSQGSNQPQHF
TRBV6-5,TRBJ2-7,-,CASRRDRYEQYF
TRBV25-1,TRBJ2-7,-,CASSGIDFLDSYEQYF
TRBV7-6,TRBJ2-2,-,CATTSDPLLTGELFF
TRBV15,TRBJ1-4,-,CATSTLWANRDEKLFF
TRBV5-1,TRBJ1-5,TRBD1,CASSLGETGGGQPQHF
TRBV27,TRBJ2-2,TRBD2,CASSYLAGTGELFF
TRBV5-1,TRBJ2-3,-,CASSSSSGLTDTQYF
TRBV11-2,TRBJ1-3,-,CASSLSTGRGNTIYF
TRBV6-6,TRBJ2-5,TRBD2,CASSNRLAGAQETQYF
TRBV4-3,TRBJ2-7,-,CASSQEGTGQYEQYF
TRBV27,TRBJ1-1,-,CASSLGLLSMNTEAFF
TRBV19,TRBJ1-1,-,CASSIPRGNTEAFF
TRBV19,TRBJ1-5,TRBD1,CASRGQGKGNRYNQPQHF
TRBV9,TRBJ1-1,-,CASSVAWGGEAFF
TRBV27,TRBJ1-5,TRBD1,CASSSIYDRASNQPQHF
TRBV5-6,TRBJ1-6,TRBD1,CASSRRDRGYNSPLHF
TRBV7-2,TRBJ2-5,-,CASSLAAGKSETQYF
TRBV7-3,TRBJ2-5,TRBD2,CASSPRSSGGGETQYF
TRBV7-3,TRBJ1-1,TRBD1,CASSSRTGGLKEAFF
TRBV19,TRBJ2-7,-,CASSKGQSYEQYF
TRBV28,TRBJ1-1,-,CASSETGLNTEAFF
TRBV7-2,TRBJ1-2,TRBD1,CASQKGGQGGTYYGYTF
TRBV19,TRBJ1-2,-,CASSIGEAREDGYTF
TRBV5-1,TRBJ2-7,-,CASSFQPGTPTYEQYF
TRBV30,TRBJ1-2,-,CAWARGQGSGYTF
TRBV30,TRBJ2-7,TRBD1,CACAGTGTYEQYF
TRBV19,TRBJ2-4,-,CASSINGRGNAKNIQYF
TRBV20-1,TRBJ2-7,-,CSAPKLQEQYF
TRBV7-2,TRBJ1-2,-,CASSSNFGGYTF
TRBV15,TRBJ2-1,TRBD2,CATSRVGLKRERYNEQFF